The present entry profiles one T cell receptor beta chain with its context. This clonotype was detected ten times or more. Which antigen it targets is not known. The junction departs from germline at one end; a sequencing error may be responsible. The sample originates from a study of Graves' ophthalmopathy and Graves' hyperthyroidism (dated by TCRdb to the late 2010s). About the study as a whole: Peripheral blood samples were taken at the time of initial diagnosis, before any treatment was given. TCR beta repertoire signatures were used to distinguish Graves' ophthalmopathy from Graves' hyperthyroidism and to predict progression to ophthalmopathy. In total, some 140 blood samples were TCR-sequenced: 43 ophthalmopathy, around 75 hyperthyroidism and around 17 hyperthyroidism-to-ophthalmopathy patients. To explore V-J signatures distinguishing ophthalmopathy from hyperthyroidism, a discovery set of under 110 patients (about 41 ophthalmopathy, 55 to 60 stable hyperthyroidism) was enrolled. An independent validation cohort comprised 18 hyperthyroidism patients and over 15 patients who later progressed from hyperthyroidism to ophthalmopathy. In several hyperthyroidism patients, the T-cell repertoires found in thyroid tissue were compared with those found in blood. After sampling, hyperthyroidism patients received methimazole starting at 30 mg daily, and ophthalmopathy patients received high-dose intravenous methylprednisolone. The 75 to 100 discovery patients were randomly split 7:3 into training and test sets. Findings and caveats that apply to the study as a whole: In validation, the model predicted ophthalmopathy progression with 55% to 71% sensitivity and 72% to 80% specificity; some 13 predicted patients were CT-confirmed with GO in a median of about 7.1 months. No statistical method was used to predetermine the sample size, and group allocation was not hidden from the investigators. Most of the expanded thyroid clonotypes with a frequency above 0.001 were also detected in blood, and it was suggested that the thyroid immune response may be reflected by blood repertoires. In cross-validation, the 13-signature model distinguished ophthalmopathy from stable hyperthyroidism with 85% to 90% sensitivity and approximately 81% specificity, and in the test set the corresponding values were about 80% and 75%.

TCR beta CDR3 regions were amplified from RNA transcripts for repertoire sequencing. The first round was an RT-PCR using HTBI primers with the Qiagen OneStep RT-PCR kit, and this first round was followed by a second-round multiplex PCR, then size selection and purification. Sequencing of the libraries was carried out on an Illumina HiSeq2000 in paired-end mode with 100 bp reads. The original pipeline was this. Reads were processed with SOAPnuke, discarding reads with adapters, uncalled bases, mean Phred below 15, or no exact constant-primer or identifier match. COPE v1.2.5 was used to merge high-quality paired reads. Each unique nucleotide sequence was defined as a clonotype, and clonotypes were aligned to IMGT TRB V, D and J references with MiTCR v1.1. The analysis was limited to V-J combinations with a frequency above 0.0001, which together covered 99.2% of the repertoires. For each V-J combination, a TCR clonal expansion and chaos score was defined as F50 clonal expansion divided by the chaos observed in the TCRdist matrix. Welch's t-statistics and random forest were used to reduce features to about a dozen V-J combinations, which were fed into a naive Bayes classifier. The Morisita-Horn index was used to measure how similar the thyroid and blood repertoires were. TCRdb passed the public sequencing reads through fastp at Q25 and MiXCR, retaining productive beta sequences. Rows with a matching CDR3 protein are joined into one entry that keeps the most common DNA and genes. These V and J calls derive from TCRdb rather than the authors' analysis. Within this sample are 400,000 to 500,000 distinct CDR3 sequences, with around 20% of them counted one time only. The ten largest account for 3% of the sample.

CDR1 DFQATT and CDR2 SNEGSKA are derived from the germline V gene (reference sequence). The CDR3 runs 15 residues from the cysteine to the phenylalanine. The read is trimmed to its CDR3 DNA, 45 bases read in frame from base 1. A patient counted as having stable hyperthyroidism if there was no progression to ophthalmopathy within 18 months of follow-up. Patients with hyperthyroidism were aged 18 to 65 years, had been newly diagnosed, and had a disease duration of less than 2 months. Anyone with other autoimmune diseases, uncontrolled infections, pregnancy or lactation was excluded from the study. Clinical symptoms, serum thyroxine, TRAb, thyroid ultrasound and orbital computed tomography formed the basis of the diagnosis. PBMCs were isolated from 7.5 to 10 ml of fresh peripheral blood by Ficoll-Paque density gradient centrifugation. Total RNA was extracted using Trizol reagent, and RNA quality was checked on an Agilent 2100 Bioanalyzer.

Sequencing was carried out using peripheral blood. This sequence uses TRBV20-1 and TRBJ2-4, with a weak D call of TRBD2 (5 bases match). This clonotype was sampled from a woman under 30 with stable Graves' hyperthyroidism. Donor details come from another sample of the same person, matched by shared clones. The DNA reads TGCAGTGCTATTTGGACTCCTATGGGTAAAAACATTAAGTACTTC. Translation gives CSAIWTPMGKNIKYF.